The 24 T cell receptor beta chains in this list originate from one sample, sequenced in a study of control samples from healthy donors and cancer patients (dated by TCRdb to 2019 to 2021). The library was built by means of the immunoSEQ multiplex PCR assay. TCRdb obtained this table from immuneACCESS and retained in-frame rearrangements with V and J assigned. These tables miss some clones; where compared with another copy, unresolved V genes account for less than half of the shortfall, and the remainder is unexplained. The sample data list around 100,000 clones, and more than 85% of these were observed just once. The ten largest clones add up to over 15% of the sample. The sequenced sample was blood. The receptors stem from a woman aged 50 to 65 in good health.

In its sample, this clone was seen once. The chain links TRBV18 to TRBJ2-5; perhaps TRBD2 as D (5 bases). V was clipped by 0 bases and J by 0 bases, with 11 bases between them. The CDR3 extends over 16 amino acids. Germline CDR1 is KGHSH and CDR2 is LQKENI. The CDR3 nucleotides read TGTGCCAGCTCACCACCCCGCAGGAGGTACCAAGAGACCCAGTACTTC. This sequence encodes CASSPPRRRYQETQYF.

The V and J genes are TRBV11-2 and TRBJ2-2; 9 positions match TRBD2. There are 16 residues in the CDR3. Trimming cost V 5 bases and J 0 bases; bases outside gene matches: 4. Germline V gene sequence: CDR1 SGHAT, CDR2 FQNNGV. The CDR3 coding sequence is TGTGCCAGCAGCCCAGCGGGGGGAACGAACACCGGGGAGCTGTTTTTT. Translated, it gives CASSPAGGTNTGELFF.

The CDR3 reads CASRPGLAGETQYF. DNA of the CDR3: TGTGCCAGCAGGCCGGGACTAGCCGGAGAGACCCAGTACTTC. The genes are TRBV27 and TRBJ2-5; 9 positions match TRBD2. Trimming cost V 6 bases and J 4 bases; bases outside gene matches: 6. Germline values: CDR1 MNHEY, CDR2 SMNVEV (reference sequence). There are 14 residues in the CDR3.

V usage is TRBV19 and J usage is TRBJ1-5, with TRBD1 as a possible D gene (5 bases). The CDR3 extends over 18 amino acids. Looked up from germline, CDR1 is LNHDA and CDR2 is SQIVND (reference sequence). V lost 4 bases, J lost 1 base, and 20 bases lay in between. For the CDR3, the DNA is TGTGCCAGTAGTAATGGTGGGGCAGGGCAGGGAAGCAATCAGCCCCAGCATTTT. This codes for CASSNGGAGQGSNQPQHF.

V usage is TRBV18 and J usage is TRBJ2-7, with TRBD1 identical over 9 bases. V shed 3 bases and J 6 bases; nucleotides not matched to a gene: 6. The CDR3 spans 14 residues. Germline CDR1 KGHSH, CDR2 LQKENI. The CDR3 DNA reads TGTGCCAGCTCACCCGGGACAGGGAGCCCCGAGCAGTACTTC. Residues: CASSPGTGSPEQYF.

The J gene is TRBJ1-6, the V gene TRBV21-1; the D call in the table, TRBD1, was not verified against the DNA. TRBV21-1 is a listed pseudogene. The CDR3 consists of 15 residues. CDR3 loop: CASSQTATRNSPLHF. The CDR3 nucleotides are TGTGCCAGCAGCCAGACAGCGACTCGCAATTCACCCCTCCACTTT.

This chain joins TRBV4-1 and TRBJ1-2, with D perhaps TRBD1 (5 bases). The CDR3 is 16 amino acids. Per the germline V gene, CDR1 is MGHRA and CDR2 is YSYEKL. The ends were cut back, 0 bases at V and 3 bases at J, with 14 bases in the middle. CDR3 sequence: CASSQDPGRRDYGYTF. The CDR3 DNA reads TGCGCCAGCAGCCAAGATCCAGGGAGGCGCGACTATGGCTACACCTTC.

The chain's CDR3 is CASSATSEAFF. CDR3 sequence (DNA): TGTGCCAGCAGTGCGACGTCTGAAGCTTTCTTT. The V and J genes are TRBV12-3 or TRBV12-4 and TRBJ1-1; D unclear. CDR3 size: 11 residues. V lost 5 bases to trimming and J lost 6 bases, with 7 bases between them.

The rearrangement uses TRBV5-1 and TRBJ1-1; tentative D call: TRBD1 (5 bases). This CDR3 region has 14 residues. In germline, CDR1 is SGHRS, CDR2 YFSETQ. The V end was cut by 4 bases, the J end by 1 base, with 11 bases between. The DNA of the CDR3 is TGCGCCAGCAGCAAACTGACAGAGAACACTGAAGCTTTCTTT. Translating gives CASSKLTENTEAFF.

As regards this clone: An end of the junction differs from the germline gene, which may be a read error. This rearrangement joins TRBV6-5 to TRBJ2-1; maybe TRBD2 (5 bases). Per the germline V gene, CDR1 is MNHEY and CDR2 is SVGAGI. CDR3 length: 11 residues. The CDR3 DNA is TGCTCTGGGAGCAGATACAATGAGCAGTTCTTC. Translating it yields CSGSRYNEQFF.

This clone showed up just a few times. Compared with germline, one end of the junction differs, possibly owing to a read error. This chain uses TRBV4-1 with TRBJ1-1; D ambiguous. This CDR3 comprises 15 residues. The germline CDR1 and CDR2 sequences are MGHRA and YSYEKL. The CDR3: CASSQVHSLNNEAFF. The CDR3 DNA follows: TGCGCCAGCAGCCAAGTTCACAGCTTGAACAATGAAGCTTTCTTT.

This clone occurred a few times. The chain employs TRBV11-1 and TRBJ2-3, with 8 bases matching TRBD2. The CDR3 is made up of 16 amino acids. V dropped 0 bases and J dropped 10; count of bases not matched to a gene: 12. Germline V gene data show CDR1 as SGHAT and CDR2 as FQDESV (reference sequence). The CDR3 spells CASSLASGLESSAQYF. The DNA of the CDR3 is TGTGCCAGCAGCTTAGCCTCGGGACTAGAAAGTAGCGCGCAGTATTTT.

The V and J genes are TRBV30 and TRBJ1-2, with a weak D call TRBD1 (6 bases). The CDR3 contains 11 residues. CDR1 GTSNPN and CDR2 SVGIG come from the germline V gene (reference sequence). V gave up 4 bases and J gave up 4 bases, with 7 bases separating them. This CDR3 reads CAWIGGYGYTF. CDR3 in DNA: TGTGCCTGGATAGGGGGCTATGGCTACACCTTC.

The table lists this clone with a few counts. The chain carries TRBV18 and TRBJ1-3; D not certain. The CDR3 is 16 residues long. V was trimmed by 3 bases and J by 2 bases, leaving 14 bases between them. Germline V CDR1 and CDR2: KGHSH, LQKENI. DNA for the CDR3: TGTGCCAGCTCACCGGGAGAGTGGGGAGCTGGAAACACCATATATTTT. Residues: CASSPGEWGAGNTIYF.

This clone was recorded a few times. The rearrangement joins TRBV7-2 to TRBJ2-5; TRBD2 aligns across 14 bases. Germline loops: CDR1 SGHTA, CDR2 FQGNSA. This CDR3 has 18 residues. Trimming took 4 bases from V and 7 from J; bases not matched to a gene: 14. The CDR3 region has the DNA TGTGCCAGCAGCTCTACCCCGGGACTAGCGGGAGAGGCAGGGACCCAGTACTTC. Protein: CASSSTPGLAGEAGTQYF.

The V gene is TRBV30, the J gene TRBJ2-2; TRBD2 agrees at 12 bases. V trimming: 4 bases; J trimming: 8 bases; junction bases outside the gene matches: 14. CDR3 length equals 17 residues. Germline assignment: CDR1 GTSNPN and CDR2 SVGIG (reference sequence). The CDR3 sequence: CAWTTSGGAREIGELFF. In DNA form, the CDR3 reads TGTGCCTGGACGACTAGCGGGGGAGCCCGAGAAATAGGGGAGCTGTTTTTT.

This rearrangement joins TRBV7-2 to TRBJ2-1, with D unresolved. This CDR3 contains 13 residues. CDR1 and CDR2 (germline): SGHTA, FQGNSA. Trimming removed 0 bases from V and 7 bases from J, with 7 bases in between. Here the CDR3 DNA reads TGTGCCAGCAGCTTAGCGCGTGTAAATGAGCAGTTCTTC. This translates into CASSLARVNEQFF. Full variable domain (outside the CDR3, taken from reference TRBV7-2 and TRBJ2-1): GAGVSQSPSNKVTEKGKDVELRCDPISGHTALYWYRQSLGQGLEFLIYFQGNSAPDKSGLPSDRFSAERTGGSVSTLTIQRTQQEDSAVYLCASSLARVNEQFFGPGTRLTVL.

V usage is TRBV7-2 and J usage is TRBJ2-1; D remains unclear. The germline CDR1 and CDR2 sequences are SGHTA and FQGNSA. Trimming stripped 1 base from V and 0 bases from J, with 7 bases between. The CDR3 contains 15 residues. The CDR3 reads CASSLEGSSYNEQFF. For the CDR3, the DNA is TGTGCCAGCAGCTTAGAGGGCAGCTCCTACAATGAGCAGTTCTTC.

CDR3: CASSLSGGYEQYF. CDR3 sequence (DNA): TGTGCCAGCAGTCTTAGCGGGGGTTACGAGCAGTACTTC. This chain joins TRBV12-3 or TRBV12-4 and TRBJ2-7; 9 bases match TRBD2. This CDR3 has 13 amino acids. Trimming cost V 5 bases and J 4 bases; bases outside gene matches: 3.

V gene TRBV9 combines with J gene TRBJ2-3; D gene uncertain. Trimming took 0 bases from V and 2 from J, leaving 7 bases between them. CDR3 length: 14 residues. Looked up from germline, CDR1 is SGDLS and CDR2 is YYNGEE. The CDR3 region has the DNA TGTGCCAGCAGCGTAGGCCGGATCACAGATACGCAGTATTTT. Translating gives CASSVGRITDTQYF.

J is TRBJ2-1 and V is TRBV28; D might be TRBD1 (5 bases). The CDR3 extends over 14 amino acids. The V gene's germline CDR1 is MDHEN and CDR2 SYDVKM. V lost 5 bases and J lost 6, with 14 bases in between. The CDR3 nucleotides read TGTGCCAGCAGTACCCACGACAGAACCAATGAGCAGTTCTTC. Protein sequence: CASSTHDRTNEQFF.

The table lists this clone with a few counts. The chain couples TRBV7-2 to TRBJ1-3; D is undetermined. The CDR3 runs to 15 residues. V was pared by 1 base and J by 7 bases, with 14 bases between. Germline loops: CDR1 SGHTA, CDR2 FQGNSA. The CDR3, as DNA: TGTGCCAGCAGCTTAGGTCCCCCTCCGGAGAACACCATATATTTT. The encoded protein is CASSLGPPPENTIYF.

The V and J genes are TRBV19 and TRBJ2-7, with D possibly matching TRBD1 (6 bases). The V gene lost 5 bases and the J gene lost 2 bases, with 16 bases spanning the gap. The V gene's germline CDR1 is LNHDA and CDR2 SQIVND (reference sequence). The CDR3 totals 15 residues. CDR3 protein: CASSFVTQGTYEQYF. CDR3 nucleotide sequence: TGTGCCAGTAGTTTTGTGACGCAGGGGACCTACGAGCAGTACTTC.

The J gene is TRBJ1-5, the V gene TRBV5-5, with D tentatively TRBD1 (6 bases). Germline-derived CDR1 and CDR2 are SGHKS and YYEKEE (reference sequence). The V end was cut by 3 bases, the J end by 0 bases, with 13 bases between. The CDR3 runs 16 residues. The CDR3 nucleotides are TGTGCCAGCAGCTCCCCGGGGGCGCTTAGCAATCAGCCCCAGCATTTT. It yields the protein CASSSPGALSNQPQHF.